The 25 T cell receptor beta chains below were found in one sample sequenced in a study of OX40 agonist ivuxolimab in advanced cancers. Clones were sequenced by immunoSEQ multiplex PCR, and TCRdb holds only the in-frame ones, with some missing. The profile shows some 120,000 clones, around 90% of them singletons. The input for sequencing was CD4+ or CD8+ T cells sorted from blood, taken in a trial of the OX40 agonist ivuxolimab. The receptor set was obtained from an adult with an advanced solid tumor such as melanoma, head and neck, liver or kidney cancer.

This rearrangement joins TRBV28 to TRBJ2-5, with 9 bases fitting TRBD1. CDR3 length equals 15 residues. V lost 7 bases to trimming and J lost 1 base; unmatched junction nucleotides: 7. Germline V lookup: CDR1 MDHEN, CDR2 SYDVKM. The DNA of the CDR3 is TGTGCCAGCACCATTGGGACAGGGATCCAAGAGACCCAGTACTTC. Protein product: CASTIGTGIQETQYF.

This chain uses TRBV6-6 with TRBJ1-5; maybe TRBD1 (5 bases). This CDR3 region has 14 residues. Germline loops: CDR1 MNHNY, CDR2 SVGAGI (reference sequence). The V gene lost 2 bases and the J gene lost 4 bases, with 9 bases spanning the gap. The CDR3 coding sequence is TGTGCCAGCAGTTACGGGTGGGGGAATCAGCCCCAGCATTTT. It codes for CASSYGWGNQPQHF.

The chain combines TRBV27 with TRBJ1-4, with D possibly matching TRBD1 (5 bases). CDR1 MNHEY and CDR2 SMNVEV come from the germline V gene (reference sequence). The CDR3 runs to 15 residues. Trimming cost V 4 bases and J 8 bases, with 17 bases left between them. The DNA for the CDR3 is TGTGCCAGCAGTTCCCCCGGGACGGCCGGGGAAAAACTGTTTTTT. This codes for CASSSPGTAGEKLFF.

This chain uses TRBV6-5 with TRBJ1-1, with 7 bases identical to TRBD1. The CDR3 sequence is 15 residues long. Germline lookup yields CDR1 MNHEY and CDR2 SVGAGI. V trimming: 6 bases; J trimming: 6 bases; junction bases outside the gene matches: 13. CDR3 nucleotides: TGTGCCAGCAGGATCATCAGGGGGTTAGGGGCTGAAGCTTTCTTT. It encodes CASRIIRGLGAEAFF.

V is TRBV28 and J is TRBJ2-1; TRBD2 matches 10 bases. After removal of 11 bases from V and 0 bases from J, the junction contained 13 bases not matched to a gene. The CDR3 length is 17 residues. Germline lookup yields CDR1 MDHEN and CDR2 SYDVKM. CDR3: CASKDSGRGSSYNEQFF. The DNA of the CDR3 is TGTGCCTCCAAGGACAGCGGGAGGGGTAGCTCCTACAATGAGCAGTTCTTC. Full variable domain (rest looked up from reference TRBV28 and TRBJ2-1): DVKVTQSSRYLVKRTGEKVFLECVQDMDHENMFWYRQDPGLGLRLIYFSYDVKMKEKGDIPEGYSVSREKKERFSLILESASTNQTSMYLCASKDSGRGSSYNEQFFGPGTRLTVL.

The gene calls are TRBV28 and TRBJ2-2; maybe TRBD2 (6 bases). Germline V gene lookup returns CDR1 MDHEN and CDR2 SYDVKM. This CDR3 region has 13 residues. V shed 11 bases and J shed 4 bases, with 14 bases lying between them. In DNA form, the CDR3 reads TGTGCCTGCGCTACTAGCATCACCGGGGAGCTGTTTTTT. Translating gives CACATSITGELFF.

CDR3 nucleotides: TGTGCCAGCAGTGATCCTAAAGGGCCGGGTGAGACCCAGTACTTC. It encodes CASSDPKGPGETQYF. The genes are TRBV25-1 and TRBJ2-5; D gene uncertain. Germline V gene data show CDR1 as MGHDK and CDR2 as SYGVNS. This CDR3 is 15 amino acids long. V lost 3 bases and J lost 5, with 16 bases in between.

The chain is built from TRBV9 and TRBJ1-1, with 7 bases that match TRBD1. The CDR3 loop spans 14 amino acids. Germline-derived CDR1 and CDR2 are SGDLS and YYNGEE. V gave up 3 bases and J gave up 0 bases; unmatched junction bases: 2. The CDR3 protein is CASSADRMNTEAFF. The CDR3 DNA is TGTGCCAGCAGCGCGGACAGGATGAACACTGAAGCTTTCTTT.

The rearrangement links TRBV7-9 to TRBJ2-7, with D possibly being TRBD2 (6 bases). V lost 3 bases and J lost 4, with 13 bases in between. The CDR3 runs 14 residues. Germline assignment: CDR1 SEHNR and CDR2 FQNEAQ (reference sequence). The CDR3 is CASSFGGMTYEQYF. The CDR3 DNA is TGTGCCAGCAGCTTCGGGGGTATGACGTACGAGCAGTACTTC. The full variable domain, in which reference TRBV7-9 and TRBJ2-7 provide the parts outside the CDR3, is DTGVSQNPRHKITKRGQNVTFRCDPISEHNRLYWYRQTLGQGPEFLTYFQNEAQLEKSRLLSDRFSAERPKGSFSTLEIQRTEQGDSAMYLCASSFGGMTYEQYFGPGTRLTVT.

The chain joins TRBV7-2 to TRBJ2-2; D unclear. This CDR3 region has 13 residues. The germline V and J ends were trimmed by 2 bases and 6 bases, with 7 bases remaining between them. Germline lookup yields CDR1 SGHTA and CDR2 FQGNSA. CDR3 protein: CASSLNVAGELFF. CDR3 bases: TGTGCCAGCAGCTTAAATGTCGCCGGGGAGCTGTTTTTT.

This chain's CDR3 is CASRYRGRANYGYTF. The CDR3 nucleotides read TGTGCCAGCAGATACAGGGGGCGCGCAAACTATGGCTACACCTTC. The chain has TRBV5-6 and TRBJ1-2; 9 bases align to TRBD1. Trimming removed 5 bases from V and 2 bases from J; junction bases left unmatched: 7. Germline V lookup: CDR1 SGHDT, CDR2 YYEEEE. The CDR3 spans 15 residues.

The V call is TRBV28, the J call TRBJ1-3, with D maybe TRBD1 (6 bases). CDR1 is MDHEN and CDR2 is SYDVKM in the germline V gene. V lost 8 bases and J lost 0, with 23 bases in between. CDR3 length: 18 residues. In DNA form, the CDR3 reads TGTGCCAGCTCCCCTGAGGACGGGACACCACTCTCTGGAAACACCATATATTTT. Amino acid sequence: CASSPEDGTPLSGNTIYF.

Here the CDR3 DNA reads TGCGCCAGCGGGTTGAGGGAGAACACTGAAGCTTTCTTT. Translating it yields CASGLRENTEAFF. The V gene is TRBV5-1, the J gene TRBJ1-1; D unresolved. CDR3 length: 13 residues. Germline lookup yields CDR1 SGHRS and CDR2 YFSETQ. With 7 bases removed from V and 1 base from J, the gap between germline ends came to 11 bases.

This sequence joins TRBV27 and TRBJ2-4, with 15 positions matching TRBD2. The V gene end was trimmed by 5 bases and the J gene end by 0 bases; junction bases not matched to a gene: 8. This CDR3 is 19 amino acids long. From germline, CDR1 is MNHEY and CDR2 SMNVEV (reference sequence). As DNA, the CDR3 is TGTGCCAGCAGTCCTTGGACTAGCGGGAGGGCCGGAGCCAAAAACATTCAGTACTTC. Translation: CASSPWTSGRAGAKNIQYF.

The chain links TRBV19 to TRBJ2-2, with D tentatively TRBD2 (6 bases). Trimming stripped 7 bases from V and 2 bases from J, with 14 bases between. The germline CDR1 and CDR2 sequences are LNHDA and SQIVND (reference sequence). This CDR3 is 15 amino acids long. CDR3 residues: CASTRPGLNTGELFF. The CDR3 region has the DNA TGTGCCAGTACACGCCCGGGACTTAACACCGGGGAGCTGTTTTTT.

This clone was observed once. The chain uses TRBV6-5 and TRBJ1-2; 8 bases agree with TRBD1. CDR3 length: 16 residues. Germline trimming cut 2 bases from V and 2 bases from J; bases unmatched to any gene: 7. CDR1 and CDR2 (germline): MNHEY, SVGAGI. CDR3 residues: CASSYGAGGPNYGYTF. The CDR3, as DNA: TGTGCCAGCAGTTACGGGGCAGGGGGCCCAAACTATGGCTACACCTTC.

The chain joins TRBV6-5 to TRBJ1-2; 7 nucleotides agree with TRBD1. The CDR3 extends over 15 amino acids. The junction had 8 bases not matched to a gene; V was cut back by 4 bases and J by 3 bases. Germline CDR1 and CDR2: MNHEY and SVGAGI. The DNA of the CDR3 is TGTGCCAGCAGTTCGTTACAGGGGAGCGACTATGGCTACACCTTC. It encodes CASSSLQGSDYGYTF.

V and J are TRBV6-5 and TRBJ2-5, with TRBD2 matching over 7 bases. V shed 2 bases, J shed 1 base, and the junction held 1 base outside the gene matches. This CDR3 comprises 14 residues. The germline CDR1 and CDR2 sequences are MNHEY and SVGAGI. The CDR3 protein is CASSYGGSQETQYF. CDR3 sequence (DNA): TGTGCCAGCAGTTACGGCGGGAGCCAAGAGACCCAGTACTTC.

The V call is TRBV6-5, the J call TRBJ2-2; D gene ambiguous. Germline CDR1 MNHEY, CDR2 SVGAGI. Trimming took off 3 bases at V and 7 bases at J, with 6 bases between the two ends. The length of the CDR3 is 12 residues. The CDR3 DNA is TGTGCCAGCAGTTATGGGGTCGGGGAGCTGTTTTTT. It is translated as CASSYGVGELFF.

The chain recombines TRBV7-2 with TRBJ1-6; maybe TRBD1 (5 bases). Trimming cost V 1 base and J 6 bases, with 13 bases left between them. The CDR3 is 16 amino acids. Germline V gene data show CDR1 as SGHTA and CDR2 as FQGNSA. The chain's CDR3 is CASSLGGTGTNSPLHF. CDR3 DNA: TGTGCCAGCAGCTTAGGCGGGACGGGAACTAATTCACCCCTCCACTTT. Based on the CDR3 plus reference TRBV7-2 and TRBJ1-6, the full variable domain is GAGVSQSPSNKVTEKGKDVELRCDPISGHTALYWYRQSLGQGLEFLIYFQGNSAPDKSGLPSDRFSAERTGGSVSTLTIQRTQQEDSAVYLCASSLGGTGTNSPLHFGNGTRLTVT.

This chain connects TRBV16 to TRBJ1-5; no clear D. This CDR3 is 14 amino acids long. Germline lookup yields CDR1 KGHSY and CDR2 FQNENV. Trimming shortened V by 3 bases and J by 2 bases, and 8 bases separated the two germline ends. CDR3 nucleotide sequence: TGTGCCAGCAGCCATAACGGGGGCAATCAGCCCCAGCATTTT. Its translation: CASSHNGGNQPQHF.

The chain uses TRBV11-3 and TRBJ1-1; 7 nucleotides match TRBD1. This CDR3 is built from 15 residues. Per the germline V gene, CDR1 is SGHNT and CDR2 is YENEEA. Trimming removed 0 bases from V and 1 base from J; junction bases left unmatched: 2. The CDR3 region has the DNA TGTGCCAGCAGCTTAGAAAGGACAGGGAACACTGAAGCTTTCTTT. It is translated as CASSLERTGNTEAFF.

The chain couples TRBV19 to TRBJ2-5; D remains ambiguous. V gave up 1 base and J gave up 1 base, with 4 bases separating them. The CDR3 sequence is 13 residues long. Germline V gene lookup returns CDR1 LNHDA and CDR2 SQIVND (reference sequence). The CDR3 region is CASSIGLQETQYF. CDR3 DNA sequence: TGTGCCAGTAGTATAGGGCTCCAAGAGACCCAGTACTTC.

The J gene is TRBJ1-1, the V gene TRBV19; D not resolved. The CDR3 has 12 amino acids. Germline values: CDR1 LNHDA, CDR2 SQIVND (reference sequence). V lost 5 bases and J 4 bases, leaving 8 bases between the germline ends. The CDR3 nucleotides read TGTGCCAGTAGTCCCGCCGGCACTGAAGCTTTCTTT. Protein sequence: CASSPAGTEAFF.

This chain links TRBV5-1 with TRBJ2-1; the match to TRBD1 covers 8 bases. Germline CDR1 reads SGHRS; CDR2 reads YFSETQ. Trimming took 0 bases from V and 7 from J; bases not matched to a gene: 6. CDR3 size: 15 residues. In nucleotides, the CDR3 is TGCGCCAGCAGCTTGGGGCAGGGGGCAGTTAATGAGCAGTTCTTC. Residues: CASSLGQGAVNEQFF.